This T cell receptor (beta chain) was captured by sequencing in a study of CD8+ T cells in alopecia areata. This clone was observed a few times. Its cognate antigen is unknown. Sequencing relied on a cDNA template that was reverse transcribed from extracted RNA. Sequencing used immunoSEQ multiplex PCR; TCRdb keeps in-frame clones, though not all of them. The sample contains about 64,000 clones, roughly 47% of which appear only once. Findings and limits, study-wide: Patients showed less clear TCR sequence sharing than mice, possibly partly because of HLA diversity.

Trimming stripped 4 bases from V and 0 bases from J, with 4 bases between. Germline V gene lookup returns CDR1 SEHNR and CDR2 FQNEAQ (reference sequence). This CDR3 spans 12 amino acids. The sequencing sample was made of NKG2D-low CD8+ T cells sorted from blood. This rearrangement joins TRBV7-9 to TRBJ2-7, with unresolved D. This clonotype originated in a human donor with alopecia areata. The CDR3 region is CASSSYSYEQYF. CDR3 in DNA: TGTGCCAGCAGCTCGTACTCCTACGAGCAGTACTTC.